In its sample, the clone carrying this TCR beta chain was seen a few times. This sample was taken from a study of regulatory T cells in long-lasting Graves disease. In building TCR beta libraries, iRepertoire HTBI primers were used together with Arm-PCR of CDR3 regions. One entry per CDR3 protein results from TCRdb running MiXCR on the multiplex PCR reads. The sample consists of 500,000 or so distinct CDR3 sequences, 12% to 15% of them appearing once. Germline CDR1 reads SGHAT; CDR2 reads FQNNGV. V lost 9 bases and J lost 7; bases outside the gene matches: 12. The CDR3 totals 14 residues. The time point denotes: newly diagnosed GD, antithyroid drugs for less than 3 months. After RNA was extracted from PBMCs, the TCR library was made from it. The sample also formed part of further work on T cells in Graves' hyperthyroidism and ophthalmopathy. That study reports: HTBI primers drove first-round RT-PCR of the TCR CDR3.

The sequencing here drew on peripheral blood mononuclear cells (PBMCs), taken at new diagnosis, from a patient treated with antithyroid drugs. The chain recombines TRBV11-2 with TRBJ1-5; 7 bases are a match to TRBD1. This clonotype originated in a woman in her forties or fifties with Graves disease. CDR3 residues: CASSRYGGQQPQHF. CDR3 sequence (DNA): TGTGCCAGTAGTCGGTATGGGGGACAGCAGCCCCAGCATTTT.